The TCR beta chain described here comes from a study of blood T cell repertoires in COVID-19. Study overall: Researchers got acute and convalescent COVID-19 samples from the United States, Italy and Spain. Nucleic acid was either cDNA or gDNA, and it came from T cells, B-cell-depleted T cells, or PBMCs.

V lost 5 bases and J lost 0; bases outside the gene matches: 12. Germline CDR1 and CDR2: MNHEY and SMNVEV (reference sequence). The CDR3 extends over 19 amino acids. As handled by the study authors: Using reference gene primer amplification, nucleated cell counts were estimated. Profiled with immunoSEQ multiplex PCR; TCRdb holds only in-frame clones, not every one. Clonal size and the V and J genes are those of that table, whereas D and trimming came from the DNA. The data show 95,000 to 110,000 clones, 80% to 85% seen once. The material sequenced was peripheral blood. This rearrangement joins TRBV27 to TRBJ2-4, with 11 bases identical to TRBD2. The clonotype originates from a human donor in a cohort sampled during active COVID-19. The CDR3 DNA sequence: TGTGCCAGCAGTAAGACTAGCGGGAACCCTAATCTAGCCAAAAACATTCAGTACTTC. This gives the protein CASSKTSGNPNLAKNIQYF.